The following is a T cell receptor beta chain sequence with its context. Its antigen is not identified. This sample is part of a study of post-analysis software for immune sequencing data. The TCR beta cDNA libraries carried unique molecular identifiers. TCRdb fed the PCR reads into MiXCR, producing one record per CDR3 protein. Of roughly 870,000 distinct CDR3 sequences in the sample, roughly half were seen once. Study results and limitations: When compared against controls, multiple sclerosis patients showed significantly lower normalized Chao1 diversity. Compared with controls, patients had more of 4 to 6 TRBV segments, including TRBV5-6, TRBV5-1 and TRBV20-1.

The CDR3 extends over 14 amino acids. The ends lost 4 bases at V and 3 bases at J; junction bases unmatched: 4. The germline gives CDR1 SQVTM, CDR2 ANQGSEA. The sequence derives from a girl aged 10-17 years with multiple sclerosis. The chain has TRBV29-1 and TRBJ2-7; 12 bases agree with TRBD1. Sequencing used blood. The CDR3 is CSVAGQGAIYEQYF. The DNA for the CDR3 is TGCAGCGTTGCGGGACAGGGGGCTATCTACGAGCAGTACTTC.